This T cell receptor beta chain originates from a study of T cell repertoires in cytomegalovirus infection. On the study more broadly: Public TCR beta signatures were indicative of both CMV infection and a matching HLA type.

V dropped 4 bases and J dropped 7 bases, with 19 bases sitting between them. The CDR3 spans 15 residues. Looked up from germline, CDR1 is SEHNR and CDR2 is FQNEAQ (reference sequence). Study results and limitations: CMV carriers having the relevant HLA were flagged by cumulative public TCR beta family frequency.

One entry per CDR3 protein, called by TCRdb with MiXCR from the reads. The table records about 900,000 distinct CDR3 sequences, 30% to 40% of them present only once. A word on this clonotype: Its antigen is still unknown.

This receptor was identified in a human donor in good health (CMV status not recorded). Some clones in this sample may be carry-over from other donors' samples. The material was cultured CD8+ T cells from PBMCs, obtained from culture after CMV antigen stimulation. V is TRBV7-9 and J is TRBJ1-2; possible D gene TRBD1, 5 bases. CDR3: CASSSASRAAPGYTF. For the CDR3, the DNA is TGTGCCAGCAGCTCCGCTAGCAGGGCAGCTCCTGGCTACACCTTC.